Presented here are 8 T cell receptor beta chains from one specimen sequenced in a study of shared clonotypes between healthy human individuals. Assay used: immunoSEQ multiplex PCR; TCRdb lists only in-frame clones, some missing. The repertoire holds hundreds of thousands of clones, with approximately 96% as singletons. Naive CD8 cells comprised CD45RO-negative, CCR7-positively selected cells, excluding terminally differentiated effector memory CD45RA+ cells. Sequencing was done on a sample of naive CD8+ T cells sorted from blood. The origin of the receptors is a woman aged 30 to 39 in good health.

The chain joins TRBV11-3 to TRBJ2-1; D is possibly TRBD2 (5 bases). Germline V gene lookup returns CDR1 SGHNT and CDR2 YENEEA. The CDR3 is 15 residues long. The germline V and J ends were trimmed by 5 bases and 7 bases, with 18 bases remaining between them. The CDR3 spells CASSPPPGMGNEQFF. In DNA form, the CDR3 reads TGTGCCAGCAGCCCACCCCCCGGGATGGGTAATGAGCAGTTCTTC.

This chain uses TRBV28 with TRBJ2-5; D call uncertain. Germline V gene lookup returns CDR1 MDHEN and CDR2 SYDVKM. Trimming removed 2 bases from V and 9 bases from J, with 13 bases in between. CDR3 length equals 13 residues. The CDR3 is CASSLTPRAAQYF. CDR3 nucleotide sequence: TGTGCCAGCAGTTTAACGCCACGGGCGGCCCAGTACTTC.

CDR3 bases: TGTGCCAGCAGTTCACCCCCGGGACTAGCGCGGTACAATGAGCAGTTCTTC. Encoded protein: CASSSPPGLARYNEQFF. V and J are TRBV27 and TRBJ2-1; TRBD2 matches 10 bases. V was clipped by 4 bases and J by 4 bases; unmatched bases: 10. Germline V gives CDR1 MNHEY, CDR2 SMNVEV (reference sequence). The CDR3 has 17 amino acids.

This sequence joins TRBV28 and TRBJ1-5; unclear D gene. The CDR3 is 12 residues long. With 10 bases removed from V and 7 bases from J, the gap between germline ends came to 14 bases. Looked up from germline, CDR1 is MDHEN and CDR2 is SYDVKM. CDR3 protein: CAINTPGQPQHF. CDR3 sequence (DNA): TGTGCCATCAATACCCCGGGGCAGCCCCAGCATTTT.

The chain uses TRBV4-2 and TRBJ2-2, with 9 bases that match TRBD2. This CDR3 spans 18 amino acids. Trimming cost V 1 base and J 6 bases; bases outside gene matches: 12. Germline V gene data show CDR1 as LGHNA and CDR2 as YNFKEQ. The chain's CDR3 is CASSQGLGREGQSGELFF. CDR3 bases: TGTGCCAGCAGCCAAGGTTTAGGGCGGGAGGGCCAATCCGGGGAGCTGTTTTTT.

The chain employs TRBV29-1 and TRBJ2-2, with TRBD1 identical over 7 bases. The CDR3 is 13 residues long. The V segment lost 7 bases and the J segment 3 bases; nucleotides outside the gene matches: 5. Per the germline V gene, CDR1 is SQVTM and CDR2 is ANQGSEA. The CDR3 nucleotides read TGCAGCGCCTCGACAGGGTACACCGGGGAGCTGTTTTTT. Its protein is CSASTGYTGELFF.

The V and J genes are TRBV4-1 and TRBJ2-7; unclear D gene. Trimming removed 1 base from V and 1 base from J, with 11 bases in between. Germline V gene lookup returns CDR1 MGHRA and CDR2 YSYEKL. The length of the CDR3 is 15 residues. In nucleotides, the CDR3 is TGCGCCAGCAGCCAAGTATTTTCCGGGTCCTACGAGCAGTACTTC. This gives the protein CASSQVFSGSYEQYF.

The chain recombines TRBV27 with TRBJ1-1, with TRBD1 matching 7 bases. V lost 6 bases to trimming and J lost 4 bases; unmatched junction nucleotides: 8. The CDR3 is 14 amino acids. Per the germline V gene, CDR1 is MNHEY and CDR2 is SMNVEV (reference sequence). CDR3 sequence reads: CASRLTGAGTEAFF. DNA for the CDR3: TGTGCCAGCAGACTTACAGGGGCGGGCACTGAAGCTTTCTTT.